This T cell receptor (beta chain) is drawn from a study of spatial heterogeneity in lung cancer. TCRdb recomputed calls from the 5' RACE reads with MiXCR, one row per CDR3 protein. The table includes 50,000 to 55,000 distinct CDR3 sequences, under 7.5% detected once. This clonotype was counted at least ten times. Time point: sample taken at primary tumor resection. Whole RNA obtained from tumor, nontumor lung or frozen PBMC underwent sequencing without sorting. Germline CDR1 and CDR2: GTSNPN and SVGIG (reference sequence). The CDR3 runs 13 residues. Trimming shortened V by 0 bases and J by 0 bases, and 5 bases separated the two germline ends.

This clonotype originated in a female donor with early-stage non-small cell lung cancer. The chain carries TRBV30 and TRBJ1-1; D is unclear. This material consisted of PBMCs, taken at surgery. DNA for the CDR3: TGTGCCTGGAGTGTAAAAATGAACACTGAAGCTTTCTTT. Protein: CAWSVKMNTEAFF. The full variable domain, completed using reference TRBV30 and TRBJ1-1, is SQTIHQWPATLVQPVGSPLSLECTVEGTSNPNLYWYRQAAGRGLQLLFYSVGIGQISSEVPQNLSASRPQDRQFILSSKKLLLSDSGFYLCAWSVKMNTEAFFGQGTRLTVV.